This T cell receptor beta chain was sequenced for a study of T cell responses to AZD1222 COVID-19 vaccine. Study conclusions and caveats: Vaccine-associated CD4 TCRs spanned spike, dominant at 160-218 and 743-854. Unmutated variant regions reportedly attract nearly half of all spike-specific TCRs.

As concerns this clone: Its antigen remains unidentified.

Assay: immunoSEQ multiplex PCR; the TCRdb copy retains only in-frame clones and omits some. Found here are about 150,000 clones, about 88% of them singletons; the top ten hold 4.5% to 6.5%. This specimen consisted of peripheral blood, obtained on day 0 of AZD1222 vaccination. The receptor was isolated from an adult in good health.

Written as DNA, the CDR3 is TGCGCCAGCAGCTTTACAGGGTCGGACACTGAAGCTTTCTTT. Its translation is CASSFTGSDTEAFF. The chain joins TRBV5-1 to TRBJ1-1; a weak D match, TRBD1 (6 bases). CDR1 is SGHRS, CDR2 YFSETQ, per germline. The CDR3 is made up of 14 amino acids. Trimming took 2 bases from V and 3 from J, leaving 11 bases between them.